The 11 T cell receptor beta chains listed next were all sequenced from one sample in a study of neoadjuvant nivolumab and ipilimumab in lung cancer. Assay used: immunoSEQ multiplex PCR; TCRdb lists only in-frame clones, some missing. The data hold more than 10,000 clones, with roughly 95% observed a single time. This sample comprised peripheral blood, obtained after neoadjuvant nivolumab, alone or with ipilimumab, at or shortly before surgery. All receptors come from an adult with non-small cell lung cancer.

This chain uses TRBV18 with TRBJ2-1, with D possibly matching TRBD2 (5 bases). The CDR3 loop spans 18 amino acids. Per the germline V gene, CDR1 is KGHSH and CDR2 is LQKENI. V was shortened by 3 bases and J by 0 bases, with 18 bases between the two germline ends. This CDR3 reads CASSPSSLVGSSYNEQFF. CDR3 nucleotides: TGTGCCAGCTCACCCAGTAGCTTAGTTGGGAGCTCCTACAATGAGCAGTTCTTC.

This sequence joins TRBV5-4 and TRBJ2-7; D is perhaps TRBD2 (5 bases). CDR3 length: 15 residues. Germline V gives CDR1 SGHNT, CDR2 YYREEE (reference sequence). Trimming shortened V by 2 bases and J by 1 base, and 13 bases separated the two germline ends. Written as DNA, the CDR3 is TGTGCCAGCAGCTTAGTGGGAGCCCCATCCTACGAGCAGTACTTC. Translation gives CASSLVGAPSYEQYF. Based on the CDR3 plus reference TRBV5-4 and TRBJ2-7, the full variable domain is ETGVTQSPTHLIKTRGQQVTLRCSSQSGHNTVSWYQQALGQGPQFIFQYYREEENGRGNFPPRFSGLQFPNYSSELNVNALELDDSALYLCASSLVGAPSYEQYFGPGTRLTVT.

The chain combines TRBV6-6 with TRBJ1-1; perhaps TRBD1 as D (5 bases). Germline CDR1 and CDR2: MNHNY and SVGAGI (reference sequence). This CDR3 region has 15 residues. Trimming stripped 2 bases from V and 0 bases from J, with 10 bases between. The CDR3 here is CASSYAGTMNTEAFF. The CDR3 coding sequence is TGTGCCAGCAGTTACGCCGGGACGATGAACACTGAAGCTTTCTTT.

The chain is built from TRBV28 and TRBJ1-2, with D hard to call. The CDR3 length is 10 residues. The V end lost 5 bases, the J end lost 6 bases, and 4 bases lay between the germline ends. The V gene's germline CDR1 is MDHEN and CDR2 SYDVKM. The CDR3, as DNA: TGTGCCAGCAGTCGCCATGGCTACACCTTC. Protein: CASSRHGYTF.

The chain joins TRBV7-8 to TRBJ2-3; no clear D. Germline CDR1 and CDR2: SGHVS and FQNEAQ. Between the trimmed V and J ends, which lost 0 bases and 4 bases, there was a span of 11 bases. The CDR3 extends over 15 amino acids. The CDR3 region has the DNA TGTGCCAGCAGCTTAGCGGCCAGCATTGCAGATACGCAGTATTTT. Translating gives CASSLAASIADTQYF.

The chain couples TRBV7-2 to TRBJ1-1, with 7 bases fitting TRBD1. This CDR3 comprises 15 residues. Germline V gives CDR1 SGHTA, CDR2 FQGNSA. V lost 6 bases and J lost 4; bases outside the gene matches: 11. The CDR3 protein is CASRQGGRVGTEAFF. The CDR3 DNA reads as TGTGCCAGCAGACAAGGGGGCCGGGTCGGCACTGAAGCTTTCTTT.

The chain has TRBV20-1 and TRBJ2-7; unclear D gene. Looked up from germline, CDR1 is DFQATT and CDR2 is SNEGSKA (reference sequence). The CDR3 totals 11 residues. The V and J ends lost 2 bases and 3 bases respectively, with 5 bases between them. The CDR3 reads CSARRNYEQYF. CDR3 nucleotide sequence: TGCAGTGCTAGACGCAACTACGAGCAGTACTTC.

The CDR3 DNA sequence: TGTGCCAGCAGTTTTGGGACAGGGGGCTCCGAGCAGTACTTC. It yields the protein CASSFGTGGSEQYF. The rearrangement links TRBV27 to TRBJ2-7, with 12 positions matching TRBD1. Trimming took 3 bases from V and 6 from J; bases not matched to a gene: 3. CDR3 size: 14 residues. CDR1 MNHEY and CDR2 SMNVEV come from the germline V gene (reference sequence).

The chain joins TRBV19 to TRBJ2-3; tentative D call: TRBD2 (5 bases). The germline V and J ends were trimmed by 7 bases and 0 bases, with 14 bases remaining between them. The CDR3 extends over 15 amino acids. Germline V gene lookup returns CDR1 LNHDA and CDR2 SQIVND (reference sequence). The CDR3 nucleotides are TGTGCCAGTACCCTTGGGCGGGTGAGCACAGATACGCAGTATTTT. This sequence encodes CASTLGRVSTDTQYF.

V gene TRBV5-1 combines with J gene TRBJ1-1; 9 bases match TRBD1. There are 15 residues in the CDR3. J was trimmed by 3 bases and V by 3 bases; bases with no gene match: 6. Germline V gives CDR1 SGHRS, CDR2 YFSETQ. CDR3 sequence reads: CASSSGTGTYTEAFF. The DNA of the CDR3 is TGCGCCAGCAGCTCCGGGACAGGGACCTACACTGAAGCTTTCTTT. The whole variable domain, filled in from reference TRBV5-1 and TRBJ1-1, reads KAGVTQTPRYLIKTRGQQVTLSCSPISGHRSVSWYQQTPGQGLQFLFEYFSETQRNKGNFPGRFSGRQFSNSRSEMNVSTLELGDSALYLCASSSGTGTYTEAFFGQGTRLTVV.

A single count supports this clone. The chain employs TRBV7-9 and TRBJ2-7; 13 bases are a match to TRBD2. J lost 7 bases, V lost 1 base, and 7 bases had no gene match. This CDR3 has 16 amino acids. CDR1 is SEHNR, CDR2 FQNEAQ, per germline (reference sequence). The CDR3 protein is CASSLDGTSGVAEQYF. CDR3 in DNA: TGTGCCAGCAGCTTAGATGGGACTAGCGGGGTCGCTGAGCAGTACTTC.